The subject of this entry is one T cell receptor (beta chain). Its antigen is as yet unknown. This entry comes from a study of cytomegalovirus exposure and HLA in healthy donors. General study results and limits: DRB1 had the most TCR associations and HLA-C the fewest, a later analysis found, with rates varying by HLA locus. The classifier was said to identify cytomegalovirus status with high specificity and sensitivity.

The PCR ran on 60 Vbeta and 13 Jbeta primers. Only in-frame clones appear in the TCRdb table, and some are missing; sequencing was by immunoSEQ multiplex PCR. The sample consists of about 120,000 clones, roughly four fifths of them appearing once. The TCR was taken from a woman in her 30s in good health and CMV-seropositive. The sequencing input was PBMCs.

The CDR3 loop is CAARVGGTYNEQFF. CDR3 nucleotide sequence: TGTGCCGCCCGCGTTGGGGGGACCTACAATGAGCAGTTCTTC. J is TRBJ2-1 and V is TRBV30; the D gene is possibly TRBD2 (6 bases). From germline, CDR1 is GTSNPN and CDR2 SVGIG (reference sequence). This CDR3 has 14 amino acids. Trimming removed 8 bases at V and 2 bases at J, with 16 bases between.